This paragraph reports one T cell receptor beta chain. Its specificity is unknown. This table comes from immunoSEQ multiplex PCR, and its TCRdb copy is limited to in-frame clones, with some not included. The profile shows some 100,000 clones, around 87% of them singletons. The germline CDR1 and CDR2 sequences are SEHNR and FQNEAQ (reference sequence). Trimming removed 9 bases at V and 0 bases at J, with 14 bases between. This CDR3 comprises 14 residues. The entry originates in a study of T cell responses to AZD1222 COVID-19 vaccine. Regarding the study as a whole: Reportedly, close to half of spike-specific TCRs are directed against unmutated variant regions. Most donors were white British and more were female, and clonal diversity was possibly underestimated. Compared with day 0, the breadth and depth of the Spike-specific TCR repertoire rose significantly after two doses of AZD1222.

The rearrangement joins TRBV7-9 to TRBJ1-1, with D hard to call. The TCR originated in an adult in good health. The sequenced sample was peripheral blood, obtained on day 0 of AZD1222 vaccination. The CDR3 coding sequence is TGTGCCAGTACAGAAATCGCGGTGAACACTGAAGCTTTCTTT. Its translation: CASTEIAVNTEAFF.